These 23 T cell receptor beta chains originate from one sample sequenced in a study of regulatory T cells in long-lasting Graves disease. Noted time point: newly diagnosed GD, antithyroid drugs for less than 3 months. PBMCs provided the RNA from which the TCR library was made. Construction of TCR beta libraries relied on iRepertoire HTBI primers and on Arm-PCR targeting CDR3 regions. TCRdb reanalysed the multiplex PCR reads using MiXCR and keeps one entry per CDR3 protein. The repertoire holds 530,000 or so distinct CDR3 sequences, with roughly 12% as singletons. The sample was also reused in another study, on T cells in Graves' hyperthyroidism and ophthalmopathy.

Specimen: peripheral blood mononuclear cells (PBMCs), collected at new diagnosis, from a patient treated with antithyroid drugs. The source of these receptors is a man between 25 and 39 years old with Graves disease.

The chain has TRBV14 and TRBJ2-3; 12 bases are shared with TRBD2. V shed 4 bases, J shed 6 bases, and the junction held 8 bases outside the gene matches. The CDR3 has 16 amino acids. Germline V lookup: CDR1 SGHDN, CDR2 FVKESK. CDR3 loop: CASSRRLAGAADTQYF. The DNA of the CDR3 is TGTGCCAGCAGCCGGAGACTAGCGGGGGCTGCGGATACGCAGTATTTT.

This clonotype has just a few counts. The genes are TRBV30 and TRBJ2-7; 8 bases line up with TRBD2. Trimming took 5 bases from V and 5 from J; bases not matched to a gene: 11. This CDR3 comprises 14 residues. Germline values: CDR1 GTSNPN, CDR2 SVGIG (reference sequence). CDR3 sequence: CAWGRSGRRDEQYF. CDR3 DNA sequence: TGTGCCTGGGGACGGAGCGGGAGACGGGACGAGCAGTACTTC.

The chain recombines TRBV10-3 with TRBJ2-1, with 8 bases matching TRBD2. Germline V gene sequence: CDR1 ENHRY, CDR2 SYGVKD. The junction had 6 bases not matched to a gene; V was cut back by 7 bases and J by 1 base. The CDR3 spans 15 residues. CDR3 protein: CAINPGLVSYNEQFF. CDR3 bases: TGTGCCATCAATCCGGGACTAGTATCCTACAATGAGCAGTTCTTC.

This clonotype was observed many times. The chain links TRBV20-1 to TRBJ2-1; 12 bases fit TRBD2. After removal of 6 bases from V and 4 bases from J, the junction contained 7 bases not matched to a gene. The CDR3 sequence is 15 residues long. Germline V CDR1 and CDR2: DFQATT, SNEGSKA (reference sequence). CDR3 protein: CSAHRTSGDYNEQFF. CDR3 coding DNA: TGCAGTGCCCATAGGACTAGCGGGGATTACAATGAGCAGTTCTTC.

There are many counts of this clonotype. V is TRBV27 and J is TRBJ2-5, with 7 nucleotides matching TRBD1. The germline gives CDR1 MNHEY, CDR2 SMNVEV (reference sequence). The CDR3 spans 15 residues. V shed 7 bases, J shed 0 bases, and the junction held 8 bases outside the gene matches. The CDR3, as DNA: TGTGCCAGCACCCCGGGACAGAAGTACCAAGAGACCCAGTACTTC. Translated: CASTPGQKYQETQYF.

This clonotype was recorded at least ten times. The chain couples TRBV6-1 to TRBJ2-7; 9 nucleotides line up with TRBD1. This CDR3 is built from 14 residues. Looked up from germline, CDR1 is MNHNS and CDR2 is SASEGT. V trimming: 6 bases; J trimming: 5 bases; junction bases outside the gene matches: 8. This chain's CDR3 is CASRLGTGRNEQYF. The CDR3 nucleotides read TGTGCCAGCAGACTGGGGACAGGGAGAAACGAGCAGTACTTC.

This clonotype showed up many times. The chain employs TRBV5-1 and TRBJ2-1; D uncertain. The V gene's germline CDR1 is SGHRS and CDR2 YFSETQ. Trimming pared 0 bases from V and 9 bases from J, leaving 13 bases between. The CDR3 length is 14 residues. The CDR3 protein is CASSLGSGSFEQFF. The CDR3 region has the DNA TGCGCCAGCAGCTTGGGTTCTGGGTCTTTTGAGCAGTTCTTC.

This chain connects TRBV30 to TRBJ1-6; D is undetermined. Trimming left V 4 bases short and J 8 bases short, with 9 bases between. This CDR3 is 12 amino acids long. CDR1 is GTSNPN and CDR2 is SVGIG in the germline V gene (reference sequence). The CDR3 DNA is TGTGCCTGGATCTACAAGGATTCACCCCTCCACTTT. Its translation is CAWIYKDSPLHF.

This clonotype was counted ten times or more. The rearrangement links TRBV3-1 to TRBJ1-1; 7 nucleotides match TRBD1. The J segment lost 11 bases and the V segment lost 2 bases, leaving 5 bases of the junction unmatched. The CDR3 covers 12 residues. CDR1 is LGHDT and CDR2 is YNNKEL in the germline V gene (reference sequence). The CDR3: CASSQPTGDAFF. The DNA of the CDR3 is TGTGCCAGCAGCCAACCCACAGGGGATGCTTTCTTT.

The chain couples TRBV7-9 to TRBJ2-7; no reliable D call. Per the germline V gene, CDR1 is SEHNR and CDR2 is FQNEAQ (reference sequence). V gave up 4 bases and J gave up 7 bases, with 11 bases separating them. The CDR3 loop spans 12 amino acids. CDR3 bases: TGTGCCAGCAGCTCAGCCCTCGGGGAGCAGTACTTC. Its translation: CASSSALGEQYF.

This clonotype was seen repeatedly, ten times or more. The chain links TRBV24-1 to TRBJ2-1; D possibly corresponds to TRBD1 (6 bases). Trimming took 9 bases from V and 8 from J, leaving 19 bases between them. Germline V gene sequence: CDR1 KGHDR, CDR2 SFDVKD. The CDR3 consists of 14 residues. The CDR3 nucleotides read TGTGCCACCTCGATGGCTAGGGGGATATATGAGCAGTTCTTC. Its protein product is CATSMARGIYEQFF.

This clonotype appeared many times. CDR3 nucleotides: TGCAGTGCTAACCGTAGACGGGACTACGAGCAGTACTTC. Its translation is CSANRRRDYEQYF. The chain carries TRBV20-1 and TRBJ2-7; perhaps TRBD2 as D (5 bases). CDR1 is DFQATT, CDR2 SNEGSKA, per germline (reference sequence). V was shortened by 4 bases and J by 3 bases, with 13 bases between the two germline ends. The CDR3 spans 13 residues.

This clonotype was recorded at least ten times. This chain joins TRBV12-3 or TRBV12-4 and TRBJ1-2; the D is unclear. The CDR3 length is 13 residues. Trimming removed 1 base at V and 4 bases at J, with 7 bases between. As DNA, the CDR3 is TGTGCCAGCAGTTTAGACCAGATCTATGGCTACACCTTC. Residues: CASSLDQIYGYTF.

In its sample, this clonotype was seen many times. This chain uses TRBV5-1 with TRBJ2-2, with 7 bases identical to TRBD1. Germline-derived CDR1 and CDR2 are SGHRS and YFSETQ. CDR3 length: 14 amino acids. V shed 1 base, J shed 4 bases, and the junction held 1 base outside the gene matches. The CDR3 nucleotides are TGCGCCAGCAGCTTGACAGGGGCCACCGGGGAGCTGTTTTTT. This translates into CASSLTGATGELFF.

This clonotype turned up a few times. The V and J genes are TRBV29-1 and TRBJ1-1; tentatively, D is TRBD1 (5 bases). V lost 6 bases and J lost 11, with 19 bases in between. CDR1 is SQVTM and CDR2 is ANQGSEA in the germline V gene. CDR3 length equals 12 residues. For the CDR3, the DNA is TGCAGCGTAGGTTTAGACAGAGGAAGGGCTTTCTTT. The encoded protein is CSVGLDRGRAFF.

The chain carries TRBV24-1 and TRBJ2-2, with unresolved D. The V gene lost 8 bases and the J gene lost 3 bases, with 12 bases spanning the gap. Looked up from germline, CDR1 is KGHDR and CDR2 is SFDVKD. The CDR3 consists of 14 residues. CDR3 sequence reads: CATKAKRDTGELFF. The CDR3 DNA reads TGTGCCACCAAAGCGAAAAGGGACACCGGGGAGCTGTTTTTT.

This clonotype appeared many times. The chain recombines TRBV5-5 with TRBJ2-1, with 10 bases identical to TRBD2. The length of the CDR3 is 15 residues. V was pared by 2 bases and J by 8 bases, with 7 bases of the junction left unmatched. Germline assignment: CDR1 SGHKS and CDR2 YYEKEE (reference sequence). In DNA, the CDR3 is TGTGCCAGCAGCTTTACTCCTAGCGGGAGCGATGAGCAGTTCTTC. Translation: CASSFTPSGSDEQFF.

V and J are TRBV6-5 and TRBJ2-7; 8 positions agree with TRBD2. This CDR3 is built from 15 residues. V shed 4 bases and J 0 bases; nucleotides not matched to a gene: 5. Germline CDR1 MNHEY, CDR2 SVGAGI. CDR3 sequence: CASSSLSGTSYEQYF. CDR3 sequence (DNA): TGTGCCAGCAGTTCCCTTAGCGGGACCTCCTACGAGCAGTACTTC.

This clonotype was seen at least ten times. This chain links TRBV29-1 with TRBJ1-5; TRBD1 is a possible D gene (5 bases). The CDR3 totals 15 residues. Looked up from germline, CDR1 is SQVTM and CDR2 is ANQGSEA. V lost 5 bases to trimming and J lost 7 bases, with 21 bases between them. CDR3 bases: TGCAGCGTTAAGTGGGGGGGTTCTCGAGAGCAGCCCCAGCATTTT. It specifies CSVKWGGSREQPQHF.

This clonotype showed up many times. This chain uses TRBV2 with TRBJ1-5, with D unclear. The CDR3 length is 15 residues. Trimming removed 7 bases from V and 0 bases from J, with 13 bases in between. CDR1 and CDR2 from the germline V gene are SNHLY and FYNNEI. In DNA, the CDR3 is TGTGCCAGCACTTCGGGGTCCCATAGCAATCAGCCCCAGCATTTT. This encodes CASTSGSHSNQPQHF.

This clonotype turned up a few times. This chain uses TRBV19 with TRBJ2-2; 10 bases agree with TRBD2. This CDR3 has 15 residues. Germline lookup yields CDR1 LNHDA and CDR2 SQIVND (reference sequence). V lost 6 bases to trimming and J lost 4 bases; unmatched junction nucleotides: 5. CDR3 amino acids: CASRPGLASTGELFF. CDR3 bases: TGTGCCAGTAGGCCGGGACTAGCGAGCACCGGGGAGCTGTTTTTT.

This clonotype came up many times. This sequence joins TRBV13 and TRBJ1-1, with D possibly TRBD1 on 6 matching bases. The germline V gene has CDR1 PRHDT and CDR2 FYEKMQ (reference sequence). V was clipped by 3 bases and J by 4 bases, with 12 bases between them. This CDR3 contains 14 residues. The CDR3 is CASSFQQGGTEAFF. As DNA, the CDR3 is TGTGCCAGCAGCTTCCAACAGGGTGGCACTGAAGCTTTCTTT.

This rearrangement joins TRBV28 to TRBJ2-1; D might be TRBD2 (6 bases). Per germline, CDR1 MDHEN and CDR2 SYDVKM. The CDR3 sequence is 11 residues long. V lost 8 bases, J lost 12 bases, and 14 bases lay in between. DNA for the CDR3: TGTGCCAGCTACGCGGGATATAGGCAGTTCTTC. Translating gives CASYAGYRQFF.